Listed below are T cell receptor beta chains from one sample, sequenced in a study of T cell responses to AZD1222 COVID-19 vaccine. Method: immunoSEQ multiplex PCR; TCRdb's copy keeps in-frame clones and lacks some. The sample lists tens of thousands of clones, over 60% occurring once. The sample here was peripheral blood, taken 28 days after the second AZD1222 dose. These receptors all stem from an adult who received the AZD1222 COVID-19 vaccine. Each CDR3 is given with its conserved first and last residue. Fields, in order: clone size, CDR3 length, J gene, V gene, D gene, CDR3 DNA, CDR3 protein. D genes are given only for firm matches. Clone size is not always given. Where it is, it says once, few, many or a class for expanded clones.

>once|16|TRBJ2-1|TRBV4-1|TRBD2
TGCGCCAGCAGCCAACACGGACTAGCGACCTACAATGAGCAGTTCTTC
CASSQHGLATYNEQFF
>.|17|TRBJ2-6|TRBV7-9|.
TGTGCCAGCAGCTTAGCCGGGCTGGTCTCCGGGGCCAACGTCCTGACTTTC
CASSLAGLVSGANVLTF
>.|14|TRBJ2-1|TRBV7-8|.
TGTGCCAGCAGCTTAGTCAGGGGGGGAACTGAGCAGTTCTTC
CASSLVRGGTEQFF
>.|14|TRBJ2-7|TRBV10-3|.
TGTGCCATCAGTGACCCAGGACAATCCTACGAGCAGTACTTC
CAISDPGQSYEQYF
>.|13|TRBJ1-2|TRBV6-5|.
TGTGCCAGCACCTCCTTAGATCACTATGGCTACACCTTC
CASTSLDHYGYTF
>.|14|TRBJ1-6|TRBV6-5|.
TGTGCCAGCAGTTCACAGGGTGGGCAGTCACCCCTCCACTTT
CASSSQGGQSPLHF
>.|15|TRBJ2-5|TRBV7-2|TRBD2
TGTGCCAGCAGCTTAGTGAGCGGGGGACAAGAGACCCAGTACTTC
CASSLVSGGQETQYF
>few|13|TRBJ2-1|TRBV5-1|.
TGCGCCAGCAGCTTTACGGCCTCGCCTGAGCAGTTCTTC
CASSFTASPEQFF
>.|14|TRBJ2-1|TRBV3-1/TRBV3-2|TRBD2
TGTGCCAGCAGCCATAGAGCGGGAAACAATGAGCAGTTCTTC
CASSHRAGNNEQFF
>.|13|TRBJ2-1|TRBV7-8|TRBD1
TGTGCCAGCAGATGGACAGGAACGGGTGAGCAGTTCTTC
CASRWTGTGEQFF
>few|18|TRBJ2-7|TRBV7-2|TRBD2
TGTGCCAGCAGCTCACCCCTTCTAGCGGGAGCTCTCTACTACGAGCAGTACTTC
CASSSPLLAGALYYEQYF
>.|14|TRBJ1-1|TRBV5-1|.
TGCGCCAGCAGCTTCGTAAGGGGCACCACTGAAGCTTTCTTT
CASSFVRGTTEAFF
>.|15|TRBJ2-1|TRBV5-6|.
TGTGCCAGCAGCTTTGCAGGCAATCATTACAATGAGCAGTTCTTC
CASSFAGNHYNEQFF
>.|13|TRBJ2-7|TRBV5-1|.
TGCGCCAGCAGCATCGTTGGACAGAACGAGCAGTACTTC
CASSIVGQNEQYF
>.|15|TRBJ2-1|TRBV28|TRBD2
TGCGGTACTCGGGGAGGGACTAGCAGCTACAATGAGCAGTTCTTC
CGTRGGTSSYNEQFF
>.|15|TRBJ2-2|TRBV5-6|.
TGTGCCAGCAGCTTTTACGGGACGAACACCGGGGAGCTGTTTTTT
CASSFYGTNTGELFF
>.|16|TRBJ2-3|TRBV11-2|.
TGTGCCAGCAGCTTAGGCCCCGGGGTCCCCACAGATACGCAGTATTTT
CASSLGPGVPTDTQYF
>.|14|TRBJ1-5|TRBV30|.
TGTGCCTGGAGCACGGGGGTTAGCAATCAGCCCCAGCATTTT
CAWSTGVSNQPQHF
>.|15|TRBJ2-1|TRBV6-5|.
TGTGCCAGCAGTCTTAACGGAGCCTCTTACAATGAGCAGTTCTTC
CASSLNGASYNEQFF
>.|15|TRBJ2-2|TRBV5-1|.
TGCGCCAGCAGCCCCACCCTGACCAACACCGGGGAGCTGTTTTTT
CASSPTLTNTGELFF
>.|15|TRBJ1-5|TRBV7-2|TRBD1
TGTGCCAGCAGCTTAACCACAGGGGGCGGGCAGCCCCAGCATTTT
CASSLTTGGGQPQHF
>.|17|TRBJ2-2|TRBV18|TRBD2
TGTGCCAGCTCACCCGGGACTAGCGGGAGAAAAACCGGGGAGCTGTTTTTT
CASSPGTSGRKTGELFF
>.|14|TRBJ1-2|TRBV5-1|TRBD1
TGCGCCAGCAGCGGCCAACAGGGGAACTATGGCTACACCTTC
CASSGQQGNYGYTF
>.|14|TRBJ2-1|TRBV5-1|TRBD2
TGCGCCAGCAGCGGGGCGAGCGGGGGGGCTTTTTTATTCTTC
CASSGASGGAFLFF
>.|12|TRBJ1-2|TRBV12-3/TRBV12-4|TRBD1
TGTGCCAGCAGTGGGACAGGGACTGGCTACACCTTC
CASSGTGTGYTF